Following are 13 T cell receptor beta chains from one sample sequenced in a study of post-analysis software for immune sequencing data. Presence of unique molecular identifiers characterized the TCR beta cDNA libraries. TCRdb used MiXCR to reprocess the PCR reads, holding one entry per CDR3 protein. The table has under 200,000 distinct CDR3 sequences, 30% to 45% seen once. Source: blood, taken after autologous hematopoietic stem cell transplantation. Source of these receptors: a girl aged 10 to 17 with multiple sclerosis.

This sequence joins TRBV7-9 and TRBJ2-7, with TRBD1 identical over 10 bases. V was clipped by 6 bases and J by 5 bases; unmatched bases: 7. The CDR3 consists of 14 residues. Germline assignment: CDR1 SEHNR and CDR2 FQNEAQ (reference sequence). The CDR3 sequence: CASRPGTGADEQYF. The CDR3 DNA is TGTGCCAGCAGGCCAGGGACAGGGGCAGACGAGCAGTACTTC.

DNA for the CDR3: TGCGCCAGCAGCTTACGGACAGGTCTTATGAACACTGAAGCTTTCTTT. This encodes CASSLRTGLMNTEAFF. V and J are TRBV5-1 and TRBJ1-1; 7 nucleotides match TRBD1. The germline V gene encodes CDR1 SGHRS and CDR2 YFSETQ. V gave up 2 bases and J gave up 0 bases; unmatched junction bases: 7. CDR3 length: 16 amino acids. The full variable domain, with the rest looked up from reference TRBV5-1 and TRBJ1-1, is KAGVTQTPRYLIKTRGQQVTLSCSPISGHRSVSWYQQTPGQGLQFLFEYFSETQRNKGNFPGRFSGRQFSNSRSEMNVSTLELGDSALYLCASSLRTGLMNTEAFFGQGTRLTVV.

The CDR3 here is CASSQEGGSDWPQYF. CDR3 in DNA: TGCGCCAGCAGCCAAGAGGGAGGGTCGGACTGGCCCCAGTACTTC. The chain links TRBV4-3 to TRBJ2-5; TRBD2 matches at 7 bases. The CDR3 is 15 residues long. From germline, CDR1 is LGHNA and CDR2 YSLEER. Trimming removed 0 bases from V and 9 bases from J; junction bases left unmatched: 10.

The chain combines TRBV7-9 with TRBJ2-7; 11 nucleotides align to TRBD1. The germline V gene has CDR1 SEHNR and CDR2 FQNEAQ (reference sequence). The J segment lost 5 bases and the V segment lost 5 bases, leaving 8 bases of the junction unmatched. CDR3 size: 15 residues. The CDR3 nucleotides are TGTGCCAGCAGCCCCTCTCGGACAGGGGGCCACGAGCAGTACTTC. Its protein is CASSPSRTGGHEQYF.

The gene calls are TRBV7-3 and TRBJ2-2, with 7 bases aligning to TRBD1. Germline assignment: CDR1 SGHTA and CDR2 FQGTGA. The junction had 6 bases not matched to a gene; V was cut back by 4 bases and J by 7 bases. The CDR3 covers 14 residues. Here the CDR3 reads CASSSTTGVGELFF. The DNA of the CDR3 is TGTGCCAGCAGCTCAACAACAGGGGTCGGGGAGCTGTTTTTT.

V gene TRBV20-1 combines with J gene TRBJ2-3; D call uncertain. Looked up from germline, CDR1 is DFQATT and CDR2 is SNEGSKA (reference sequence). V gave up 3 bases and J gave up 0 bases, with 7 bases separating them. The CDR3 loop spans 13 amino acids. The CDR3 loop reads CSASSGSTDTQYF. The CDR3 DNA is TGCAGTGCTAGTTCCGGTAGCACAGATACGCAGTATTTT.

This clonotype was counted between two and nine times. The rearrangement uses TRBV5-1 and TRBJ2-1; 7 bases are a match to TRBD1. V lost 9 bases and J lost 5; bases outside the gene matches: 11. Germline V CDR1 and CDR2: SGHRS, YFSETQ. The CDR3 runs to 14 residues. DNA for the CDR3: TGCGCCACCCGACGCGACAGGGTGAACAATGAGCAGTTCTTC. Translating gives CATRRDRVNNEQFF.

Concerning this clonotype: A clone one base away is much larger, so this may be a read error. The chain couples TRBV20-1 to TRBJ1-4, with D perhaps matching TRBD1 (5 bases). This CDR3 has 13 residues. Germline assignment: CDR1 DFQATT and CDR2 SNEGSKA (reference sequence). The CDR3 nucleotides are TGCAGTGCACAGATGGGGGGAAATGAAAAACGGTTTTTT. It is translated as CSAQMGGNEKRFF.

As for this clonotype: This sequence may be a read error, since a much larger clone differs from it by one base. The rearrangement joins TRBV10-3 to TRBJ2-5; 10 nucleotides line up with TRBD1. The junction had 7 bases not matched to a gene; V was cut back by 6 bases and J by 6 bases. CDR1 is ENHRY and CDR2 is SYGVKD in the germline V gene. This CDR3 comprises 14 residues. The CDR3, as DNA: TGTGCCATCAGGACAGGGGGCAACGGGCAGACCCAGTACTTC. Amino acids: CAIRTGGNGQTQYF.

The chain is built from TRBV7-9 and TRBJ1-1; TRBD1 matches 9 bases. The CDR3 is made up of 15 amino acids. Trimming at V came to 4 bases and at J to 3 bases, leaving 6 bases not matched to a gene. CDR1 is SEHNR, CDR2 FQNEAQ, per germline (reference sequence). Written as DNA, the CDR3 is TGTGCCAGCAGCTGCGTGACAGGGGGGGACACTGAAGCTTTCTTT. Its protein is CASSCVTGGDTEAFF.

This chain links TRBV5-1 with TRBJ2-7; a weak D match, TRBD1 (5 bases). Germline V CDR1 and CDR2: SGHRS, YFSETQ. Trimming stripped 0 bases from V and 0 bases from J, with 22 bases between. The CDR3 is made up of 19 amino acids. The CDR3 protein is CASSLGHSTGRKASYEQYF. DNA of the CDR3: TGCGCCAGCAGCTTGGGCCATTCTACAGGCCGAAAAGCCTCCTACGAGCAGTACTTC.

Concerning this clonotype itself: A junction end diverges from the germline sequence, so it may reflect a read error. The chain has TRBV7-7 and TRBJ2-5; perhaps TRBD2 as D (6 bases). CDR3 length: 15 amino acids. CDR1 and CDR2 from the germline V gene are SSHAT and FNYEAQ (reference sequence). The CDR3 nucleotides are TGTGCTAGCAGCTCAACCAGTGGGGGGTCTGAGACCCAGTACTTC. Its protein is CASSSTSGGSETQYF.

The CDR3 region is CASSSRGAGELFF. The CDR3 DNA follows: TGTGCCAGCAGCTCTAGAGGGGCCGGGGAGCTGTTTTTT. The chain carries TRBV7-3 and TRBJ2-2; either TRBD1 or TRBD2 may supply D (5 bases each). This CDR3 spans 13 amino acids. From germline, CDR1 is SGHTA and CDR2 FQGTGA. V was shortened by 4 bases and J by 6 bases, with 9 bases between the two germline ends.